Given below is one T cell receptor (beta chain) in context. These data belong to a study of identical twins. The V and J ends lost 7 bases and 3 bases, in that order; junction bases with no gene match: 12. The CDR3 totals 17 residues. The germline V gene has CDR1 SNHLY and CDR2 FYNNEI. Template switching supplied a universal primer site; unique molecular identifiers were carried on the cDNA. Using its own MiXCR run on the 5' RACE reads, TCRdb lists one record per CDR3 protein. The sample carries about 240,000 distinct CDR3 sequences, roughly 13% recorded once. These data were also reused for a study on yellow fever vaccine responses in identical twins. That investigation notes: It has been reported that, in twins, the vaccine T cell response seemed partly convergent and partly personalized.

This sequence joins TRBV2 and TRBJ2-3; 11 bases are a match to TRBD2. The TCR comes from a woman younger than 30 in good health. The sequencing sample was made of memory (CD45RO+) T cells sorted from blood. The CDR3: CASKGFLAGGGTDTQYF. The CDR3 nucleotides read TGTGCCAGCAAAGGCTTTCTAGCGGGAGGCGGGACAGATACGCAGTATTTT.